The clone carrying this TCR beta chain was detected ten times or more. The data were taken from a study of T cells after yellow fever vaccination. Overall study context: Low-cell-number fractions underwent preparation using SMART-Seq v4 Ultra Low Input.

They built TCR cDNA with 5'RACE template switching, a step that put in a universal primer site and UMIs. TCRdb called the 5' RACE reads again in MiXCR, with one record for every CDR3 protein. The sample has about 57,000 distinct CDR3 sequences, roughly 7.3% seen once. The CDR3 sequence is 15 residues long. The ends were cut back, 2 bases at V and 1 base at J, with 11 bases in the middle. CDR1 and CDR2 from the germline V gene are SGHRS and YFSETQ. This material consisted of CD8+ T cells sorted from PBMCs, taken 15 days after the yellow fever booster vaccination. This receptor was taken from a man aged 25 to 40 who received the YFV17D yellow fever vaccine. The rearrangement uses TRBV5-1 and TRBJ2-3; TRBD1 is a possible D gene (5 bases). CDR3 bases: TGCGCCAGCAGCTTAAGTCGCAGGGGCACAGATACGCAGTATTTT. Its protein is CASSLSRRGTDTQYF.